The clone carrying this T cell receptor beta chain turned up a few times. The data derive from a study of response to subunit inactivated influenza vaccine. Each CDR3 protein is one row after TCRdb ran MiXCR on the RT-PCR reads. The sample has a few hundred thousand distinct CDR3 sequences, around 10% seen once; the top ten hold 11%. CDR3 size: 14 residues. Germline CDR1 is DFQATT and CDR2 is SNEGSKA (reference sequence). Trimming cost V 1 base and J 4 bases; bases outside gene matches: 4. The sample was also linked to a second study, of T cells expressing NK-cell markers. In that study: TCR beta libraries carry UMIs added by 5'RACE template switching. Leadership of the CD3+CD56-NKG2C+ fraction also belonged to these clonotypes in four donors.

This receptor was obtained from a man aged 45-65 years who received an inactivated influenza vaccine. Material: PBMCs from blood, obtained on the day of vaccination. The rearrangement links TRBV20-1 to TRBJ2-1; 7 nucleotides match TRBD1. CDR3 protein: CSARGGTVYNEQFF. The CDR3 region has the DNA TGCAGTGCTAGAGGAGGGACAGTTTACAATGAGCAGTTCTTC.